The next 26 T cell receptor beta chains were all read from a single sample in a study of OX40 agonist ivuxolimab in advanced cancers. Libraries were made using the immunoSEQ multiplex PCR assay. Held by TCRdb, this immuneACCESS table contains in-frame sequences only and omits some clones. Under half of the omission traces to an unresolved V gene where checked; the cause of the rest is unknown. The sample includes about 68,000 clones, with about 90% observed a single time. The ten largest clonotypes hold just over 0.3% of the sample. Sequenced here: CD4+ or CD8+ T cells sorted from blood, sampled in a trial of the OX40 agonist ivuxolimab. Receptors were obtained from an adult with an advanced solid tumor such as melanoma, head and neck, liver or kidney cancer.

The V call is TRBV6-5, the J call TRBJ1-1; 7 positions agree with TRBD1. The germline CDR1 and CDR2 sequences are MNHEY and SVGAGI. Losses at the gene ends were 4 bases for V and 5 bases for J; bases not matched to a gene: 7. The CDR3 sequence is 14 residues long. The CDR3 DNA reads TGTGCCAGCAGTTCCGCCAGGGGGAGGACTGAAGCTTTCTTT. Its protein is CASSSARGRTEAFF.

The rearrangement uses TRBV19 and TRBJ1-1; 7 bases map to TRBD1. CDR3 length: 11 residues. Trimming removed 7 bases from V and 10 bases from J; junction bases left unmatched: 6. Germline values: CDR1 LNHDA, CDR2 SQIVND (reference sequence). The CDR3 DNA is TGTGCCAGTATTACAGGGGAGCGAGCTTTCTTT. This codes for CASITGERAFF.

CDR3 coding DNA: TGCGCCAGCAGCCAAGTACAGGTTGTACAAGAGACCCAGTACTTC. Translation gives CASSQVQVVQETQYF. The rearrangement uses TRBV4-1 and TRBJ2-5; possibly TRBD1 for D (5 bases). The V end was cut by 1 base, the J end by 2 bases, with 11 bases between. Germline V lookup: CDR1 MGHRA, CDR2 YSYEKL. The CDR3 covers 15 residues.

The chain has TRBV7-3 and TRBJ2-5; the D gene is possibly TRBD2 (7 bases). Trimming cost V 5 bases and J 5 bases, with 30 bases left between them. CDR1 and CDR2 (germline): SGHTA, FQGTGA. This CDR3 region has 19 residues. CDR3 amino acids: CASSPGDQRDFFSRETQYF. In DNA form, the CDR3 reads TGTGCCAGCAGCCCAGGGGACCAGCGGGATTTCTTCTCACGCGAGACCCAGTACTTC. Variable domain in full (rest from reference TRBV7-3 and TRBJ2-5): GAGVSQTPSNKVTEKGKYVELRCDPISGHTALYWYRQSLGQGPEFLIYFQGTGAADDSGLPNDRFFAVRPEGSVSTLKIQRTERGDSAVYLCASSPGDQRDFFSRETQYFGPGTRLLVL.

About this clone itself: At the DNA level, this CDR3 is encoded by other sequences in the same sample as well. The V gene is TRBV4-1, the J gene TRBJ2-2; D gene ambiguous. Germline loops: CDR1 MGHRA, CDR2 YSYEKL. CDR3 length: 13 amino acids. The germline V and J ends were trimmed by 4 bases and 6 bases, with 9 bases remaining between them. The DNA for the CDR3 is TGCGCCAGCAGCCTACTTGGCTCCGGGGAGCTGTTTTTT. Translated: CASSLLGSGELFF.

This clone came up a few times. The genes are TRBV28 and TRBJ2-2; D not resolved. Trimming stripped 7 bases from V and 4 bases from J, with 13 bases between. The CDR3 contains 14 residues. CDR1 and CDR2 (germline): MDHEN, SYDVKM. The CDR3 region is CASTFGLSTGELFF. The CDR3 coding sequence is TGTGCCAGCACCTTCGGGCTATCCACCGGGGAGCTGTTTTTT.

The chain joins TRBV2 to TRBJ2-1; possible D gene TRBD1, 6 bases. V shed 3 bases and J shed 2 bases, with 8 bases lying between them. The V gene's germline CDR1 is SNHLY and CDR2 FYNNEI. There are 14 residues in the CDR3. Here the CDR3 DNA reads TGTGCCAGCAGTGAGAGGACAGCCTACAATGAGCAGTTCTTC. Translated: CASSERTAYNEQFF. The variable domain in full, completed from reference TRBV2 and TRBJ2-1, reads EPEVTQTPSHQVTQMGQEVILRCVPISNHLYFYWYRQILGQKVEFLVSFYNNEISEKSEIFDDQFSVERPDGSNFTLKIRSTKLEDSAMYFCASSERTAYNEQFFGPGTRLTVL.

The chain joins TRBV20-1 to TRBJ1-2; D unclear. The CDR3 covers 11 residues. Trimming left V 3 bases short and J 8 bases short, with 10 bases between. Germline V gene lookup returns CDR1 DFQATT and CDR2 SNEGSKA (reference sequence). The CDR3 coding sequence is TGCAGTGCTAGCGATCTGGGGGGCTACACCTTC. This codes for CSASDLGGYTF.

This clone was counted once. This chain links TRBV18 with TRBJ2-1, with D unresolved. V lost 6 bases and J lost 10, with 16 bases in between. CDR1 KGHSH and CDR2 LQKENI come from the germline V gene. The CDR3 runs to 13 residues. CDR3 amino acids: CASSDRSPSEQFF. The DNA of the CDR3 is TGTGCCAGCTCCGATCGTTCCCCTTCGGAGCAGTTCTTC. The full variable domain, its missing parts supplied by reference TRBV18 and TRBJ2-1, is NAGVMQNPRHLVRRRGQEARLRCSPMKGHSHVYWYRQLPEEGLKFMVYLQKENIIDESGMPKERFSAEFPKEGPSILRIQQVVRGDSAAYFCASSDRSPSEQFFGPGTRLTVL.

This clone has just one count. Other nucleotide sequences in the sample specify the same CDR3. As DNA, the CDR3 is TGTGCCAGCAGTCCGGGACAGGGCAATCAGCCCCAGCATTTT. Its protein product is CASSPGQGNQPQHF. V is TRBV6-1 and J is TRBJ1-5, with TRBD1 matching over 8 bases. There are 14 residues in the CDR3. The germline V gene encodes CDR1 MNHNS and CDR2 SASEGT. Losses at the gene ends were 5 bases for V and 2 bases for J; bases not matched to a gene: 2.

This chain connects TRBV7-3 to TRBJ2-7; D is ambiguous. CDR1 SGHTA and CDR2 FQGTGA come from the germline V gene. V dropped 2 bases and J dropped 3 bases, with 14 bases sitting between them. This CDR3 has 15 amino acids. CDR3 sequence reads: CASSLGPKPLYEQYF. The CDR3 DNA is TGTGCCAGCAGCTTAGGACCAAAACCTCTCTACGAGCAGTACTTC.

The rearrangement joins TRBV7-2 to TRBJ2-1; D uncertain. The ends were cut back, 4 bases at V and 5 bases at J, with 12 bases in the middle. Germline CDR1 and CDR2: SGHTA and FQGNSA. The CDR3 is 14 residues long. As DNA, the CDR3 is TGTGCCAGCAGCTCTATTCTTCGGGACAATGAGCAGTTCTTC. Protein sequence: CASSSILRDNEQFF. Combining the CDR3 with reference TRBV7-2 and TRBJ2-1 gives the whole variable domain GAGVSQSPSNKVTEKGKDVELRCDPISGHTALYWYRQSLGQGLEFLIYFQGNSAPDKSGLPSDRFSAERTGGSVSTLTIQRTQQEDSAVYLCASSSILRDNEQFFGPGTRLTVL.

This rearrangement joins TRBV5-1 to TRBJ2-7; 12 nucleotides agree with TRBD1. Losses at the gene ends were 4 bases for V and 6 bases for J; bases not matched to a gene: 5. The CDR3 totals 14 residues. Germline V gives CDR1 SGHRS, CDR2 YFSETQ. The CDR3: CASSRGTGGGEQYF. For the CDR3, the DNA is TGCGCCAGCAGCCGCGGGACAGGGGGCGGCGAGCAGTACTTC. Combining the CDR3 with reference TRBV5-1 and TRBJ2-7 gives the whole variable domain KAGVTQTPRYLIKTRGQQVTLSCSPISGHRSVSWYQQTPGQGLQFLFEYFSETQRNKGNFPGRFSGRQFSNSRSEMNVSTLELGDSALYLCASSRGTGGGEQYFGPGTRLTVT.

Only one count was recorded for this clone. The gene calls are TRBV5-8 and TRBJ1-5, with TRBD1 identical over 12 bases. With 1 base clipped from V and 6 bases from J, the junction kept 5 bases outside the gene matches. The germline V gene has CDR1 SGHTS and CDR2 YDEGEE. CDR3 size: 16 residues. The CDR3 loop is CASSLLGTGGVQPQHF. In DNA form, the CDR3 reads TGTGCCAGCAGCTTGCTGGGGACAGGGGGCGTTCAGCCCCAGCATTTT.

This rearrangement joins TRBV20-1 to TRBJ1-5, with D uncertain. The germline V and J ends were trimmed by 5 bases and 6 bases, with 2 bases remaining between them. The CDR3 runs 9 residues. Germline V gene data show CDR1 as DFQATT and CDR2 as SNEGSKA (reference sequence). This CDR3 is CSAGQPQHF. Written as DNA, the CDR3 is TGCAGTGCTGGTCAGCCCCAGCATTTT.

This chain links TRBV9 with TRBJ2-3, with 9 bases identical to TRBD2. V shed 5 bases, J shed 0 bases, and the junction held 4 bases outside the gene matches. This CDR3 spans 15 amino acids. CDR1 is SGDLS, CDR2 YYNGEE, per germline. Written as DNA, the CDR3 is TGTGCCAGCAGTGAAGCGGGGGGTAGCACAGATACGCAGTATTTT. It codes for CASSEAGGSTDTQYF.

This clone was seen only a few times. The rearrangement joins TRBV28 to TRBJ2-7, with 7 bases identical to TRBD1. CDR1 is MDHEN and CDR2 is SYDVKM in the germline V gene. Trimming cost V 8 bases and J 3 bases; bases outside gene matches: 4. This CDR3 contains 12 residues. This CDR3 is CASSGQLYEQYF. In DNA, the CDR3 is TGTGCCAGCTCGGGACAGCTCTACGAGCAGTACTTC.

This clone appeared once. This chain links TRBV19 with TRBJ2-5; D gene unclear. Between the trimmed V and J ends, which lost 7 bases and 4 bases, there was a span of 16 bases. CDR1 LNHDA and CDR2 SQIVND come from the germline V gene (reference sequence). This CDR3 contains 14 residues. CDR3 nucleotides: TGTGCCAGTACCCCCGCCCCACACGGAGAGACCCAGTACTTC. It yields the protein CASTPAPHGETQYF.

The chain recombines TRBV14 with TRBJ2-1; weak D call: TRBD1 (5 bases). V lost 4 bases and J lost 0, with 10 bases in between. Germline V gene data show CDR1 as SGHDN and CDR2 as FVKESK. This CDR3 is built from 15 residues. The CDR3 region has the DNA TGTGCCAGCAGCCGACAGCTAAGCTCCTACAATGAGCAGTTCTTC. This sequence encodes CASSRQLSSYNEQFF. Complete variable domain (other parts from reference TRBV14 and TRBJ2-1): EAGVTQFPSHSVIEKGQTVTLRCDPISGHDNLYWYRRVMGKEIKFLLHFVKESKQDESGMPNNRFLAERTGGTYSTLKVQPAELEDSGVYFCASSRQLSSYNEQFFGPGTRLTVL.

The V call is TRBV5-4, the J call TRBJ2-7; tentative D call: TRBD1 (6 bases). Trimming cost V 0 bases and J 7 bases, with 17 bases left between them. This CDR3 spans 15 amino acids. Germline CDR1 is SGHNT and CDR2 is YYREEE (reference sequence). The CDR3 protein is CASSLAQDRLGEQYF. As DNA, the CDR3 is TGTGCCAGCAGCTTGGCCCAGGACAGACTTGGAGAGCAGTACTTC.

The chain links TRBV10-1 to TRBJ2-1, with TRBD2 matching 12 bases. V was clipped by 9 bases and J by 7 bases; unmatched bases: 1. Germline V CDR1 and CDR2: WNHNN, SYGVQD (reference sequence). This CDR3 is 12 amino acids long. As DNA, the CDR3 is TGCGCCAGTGGGACTAGCGGGAATGAGCAGTTCTTC. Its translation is CASGTSGNEQFF.

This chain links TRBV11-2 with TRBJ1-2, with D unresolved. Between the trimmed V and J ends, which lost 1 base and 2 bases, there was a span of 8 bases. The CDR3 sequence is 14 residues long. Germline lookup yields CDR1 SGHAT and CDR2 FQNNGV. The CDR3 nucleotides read TGTGCCAGCAGCTTAGGTGCATCCAACTATGGCTACACCTTC. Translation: CASSLGASNYGYTF.

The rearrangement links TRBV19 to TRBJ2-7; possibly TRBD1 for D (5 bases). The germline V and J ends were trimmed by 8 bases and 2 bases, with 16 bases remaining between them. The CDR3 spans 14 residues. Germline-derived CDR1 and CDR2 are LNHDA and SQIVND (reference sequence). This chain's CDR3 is CASGTGTMTYEQYF. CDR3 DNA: TGTGCCAGTGGAACAGGTACGATGACCTACGAGCAGTACTTC.

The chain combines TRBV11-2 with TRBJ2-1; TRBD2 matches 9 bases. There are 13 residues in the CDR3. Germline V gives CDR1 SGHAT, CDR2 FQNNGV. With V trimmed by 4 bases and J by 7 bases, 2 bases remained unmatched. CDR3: CASSSTSGNEQFF. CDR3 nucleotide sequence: TGTGCCAGCAGCTCGACTAGCGGTAATGAGCAGTTCTTC.

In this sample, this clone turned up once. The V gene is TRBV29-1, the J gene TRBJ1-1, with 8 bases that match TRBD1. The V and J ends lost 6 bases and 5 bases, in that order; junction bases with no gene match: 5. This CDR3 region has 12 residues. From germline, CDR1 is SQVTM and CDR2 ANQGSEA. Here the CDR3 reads CSVTGGRTEAFF. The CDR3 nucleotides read TGCAGCGTCACAGGGGGTCGAACTGAAGCTTTCTTT.

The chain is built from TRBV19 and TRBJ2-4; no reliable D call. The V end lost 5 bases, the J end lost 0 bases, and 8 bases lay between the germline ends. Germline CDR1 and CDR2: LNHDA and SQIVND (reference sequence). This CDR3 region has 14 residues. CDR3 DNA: TGTGCCAGTAGTTTTCGGGTAGCCAAAAACATTCAGTACTTC. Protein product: CASSFRVAKNIQYF.